A single sample is the source of the 15 T cell receptor beta chains below, sequenced in a study of cytomegalovirus exposure and HLA in healthy donors. The primer mix had 60 Vbeta and 13 Jbeta primers. Here immunoSEQ multiplex PCR was the method, and the copy in TCRdb shows in-frame clones only, minus some. This table holds 150,000 to 200,000 clones, 70% to 80% found once. The sequenced material came from PBMCs. The receptors were gathered from a woman aged 45-65 years in good health and CMV-seronegative.

The chain has TRBV28 and TRBJ2-5; TRBD2 matches 10 bases. TRBJ2-7 explains the end of the DNA better; the J call may be wrong. The CDR3 contains 17 residues. Germline V lookup: CDR1 MDHEN, CDR2 SYDVKM. The CDR3 DNA follows: TGTGCCAGCAGTTTATCCCTAGCGGGAGCCTCCTCCTACGAGCAGTACTTC. Amino acids: CASSLSLAGASSYEQYF.

A note on this clone: The sample contains more than one DNA sequence encoding this CDR3. The genes are TRBV10-3 and TRBJ2-7; TRBD1 agrees at 7 bases. With 6 bases clipped from V and 0 bases from J, the junction kept 5 bases outside the gene matches. The V gene's germline CDR1 is ENHRY and CDR2 SYGVKD. There are 14 residues in the CDR3. The CDR3 is CAISETGSSYEQYF. In DNA form, the CDR3 reads TGTGCCATCAGCGAGACAGGGAGCTCCTACGAGCAGTACTTC.

A few counts support this clone. V usage is TRBV11-2 and J usage is TRBJ1-1; 7 bases agree with TRBD1. Per the germline V gene, CDR1 is SGHAT and CDR2 is FQNNGV. This CDR3 is 16 amino acids long. V lost 5 bases, J lost 0 bases, and 9 bases stayed unmatched. The CDR3 nucleotides read TGTGCCAGCAGCCATCGACAGGGAAGGATGAACACTGAAGCTTTCTTT. Its translation: CASSHRQGRMNTEAFF.

The chain is built from TRBV4-3 and TRBJ2-7; possibly TRBD2 for D (6 bases). The germline V and J ends were trimmed by 1 base and 5 bases, with 15 bases remaining between them. Germline V gene data show CDR1 as LGHNA and CDR2 as YSLEER. The CDR3 loop spans 15 amino acids. This CDR3 reads CASSQVPSGLNEQYF. In nucleotides, the CDR3 is TGCGCCAGCAGCCAAGTTCCCAGCGGACTAAACGAGCAGTACTTC.

The chain carries TRBV7-2 and TRBJ1-2; TRBD1 is a possible D gene (6 bases). Germline CDR1 is SGHTA and CDR2 is FQGNSA. This CDR3 region has 15 residues. The V and J ends lost 0 bases and 2 bases respectively, with 10 bases between them. The CDR3 is CASSLAGQTNYGYTF. The CDR3 bases are TGTGCCAGCAGCTTAGCGGGACAAACCAACTATGGCTACACCTTC. Filled out from reference TRBV7-2 and TRBJ1-2, the complete variable domain reads GAGVSQSPSNKVTEKGKDVELRCDPISGHTALYWYRQSLGQGLEFLIYFQGNSAPDKSGLPSDRFSAERTGGSVSTLTIQRTQQEDSAVYLCASSLAGQTNYGYTFGSGTRLTVV.

The gene calls are TRBV30 and TRBJ1-2, with D unresolved. The V end was cut by 1 base, the J end by 7 bases, with 7 bases between. CDR1 is GTSNPN and CDR2 is SVGIG in the germline V gene (reference sequence). CDR3 length equals 11 residues. Written as DNA, the CDR3 is TGTGCCTGGAGTGGAGGGATTGGCTACACCTTC. Its translation: CAWSGGIGYTF.

This clone was detected ten times or more. The rearrangement uses TRBV30 and TRBJ1-1; 7 bases line up with TRBD1. The junction had 3 bases not matched to a gene; V was cut back by 1 base and J by 7 bases. Germline V lookup: CDR1 GTSNPN, CDR2 SVGIG (reference sequence). CDR3 size: 12 residues. Here the CDR3 reads CAWSGDSFEAFF. The DNA of the CDR3 is TGTGCCTGGAGTGGGGACAGCTTTGAAGCTTTCTTT. Variable domain in full (rest from reference TRBV30 and TRBJ1-1): SQTIHQWPATLVQPVGSPLSLECTVEGTSNPNLYWYRQAAGRGLQLLFYSVGIGQISSEVPQNLSASRPQDRQFILSSKKLLLSDSGFYLCAWSGDSFEAFFGQGTRLTVV.

The J gene is TRBJ2-7, the V gene TRBV9, with 9 bases that match TRBD2. The V segment lost 0 bases and the J segment 5 bases; nucleotides outside the gene matches: 3. In germline, CDR1 is SGDLS, CDR2 YYNGEE. This CDR3 region has 14 residues. The CDR3 sequence: CASSVGIAGDEQYF. As DNA, the CDR3 is TGTGCCAGCAGCGTAGGGATAGCGGGGGACGAGCAGTACTTC.

The J gene is TRBJ1-1, the V gene TRBV5-1, with 9 nucleotides matching TRBD1. CDR3 size: 16 residues. V dropped 4 bases and J dropped 1; count of bases not matched to a gene: 8. The germline V gene has CDR1 SGHRS and CDR2 YFSETQ. The CDR3 loop is CASSGTGGYRNTEAFF. In nucleotides, the CDR3 is TGCGCCAGCAGCGGAACAGGGGGCTATAGGAACACTGAAGCTTTCTTT.

The CDR3 reads CASSLSGSRYEQYF. The CDR3 coding sequence is TGTGCCAGCAGTTTATCGGGCAGCCGCTACGAGCAGTACTTC. The chain is built from TRBV27 and TRBJ2-7; no definite D call. This CDR3 is 14 amino acids long. Germline CDR1 and CDR2: MNHEY and SMNVEV (reference sequence). V was pared by 0 bases and J by 3 bases, with 9 bases between.

The V gene is TRBV7-2, the J gene TRBJ1-5; D possibly corresponds to TRBD1 (6 bases). Germline lookup yields CDR1 SGHTA and CDR2 FQGNSA. CDR3 length: 15 residues. V was trimmed by 1 base and J by 7 bases, leaving 14 bases between them. The CDR3 coding sequence is TGTGCCAGCAGCTTAGGAACAGGGAGAAGCCAGCCCCAGCATTTT. Amino acids: CASSLGTGRSQPQHF.

The chain recombines TRBV6-1 with TRBJ1-6; no clear D. This CDR3 is 12 amino acids long. Germline CDR1 MNHNS, CDR2 SASEGT. V gave up 7 bases and J gave up 9 bases, with 10 bases separating them. In nucleotides, the CDR3 is TGTGCCAGCACTCGAGTAACTTCACCCCTCCACTTT. It translates to CASTRVTSPLHF.

V and J are TRBV11-1 and TRBJ2-1, with 9 bases lining up with TRBD1. V was clipped by 5 bases and J by 5 bases; unmatched bases: 10. CDR3 length: 16 residues. Germline CDR1 and CDR2: SGHAT and FQDESV (reference sequence). The CDR3 nucleotides are TGTGCCAGCAGCCCCCGGACAGGGGCTCCCAACAATGAGCAGTTCTTC. Amino acids: CASSPRTGAPNNEQFF.

V is TRBV5-6 and J is TRBJ2-3; 10 nucleotides agree with TRBD2. Germline CDR1 reads SGHDT; CDR2 reads YYEEEE. J was trimmed by 2 bases and V by 0 bases; bases with no gene match: 3. The CDR3 extends over 16 amino acids. CDR3 protein: CASSLGAGGLTDTQYF. CDR3 coding DNA: TGTGCCAGCAGCTTGGGAGCGGGGGGGCTCACAGATACGCAGTATTTT.

J is TRBJ1-6 and V is TRBV27; D unresolved. Germline CDR1 reads MNHEY; CDR2 reads SMNVEV (reference sequence). The CDR3 extends over 13 amino acids. V lost 6 bases to trimming and J lost 8 bases, with 11 bases between them. The CDR3 DNA reads TGTGCCAGCAGCCCCGACTGGCATTCACCCCTCCACTTT. Its protein is CASSPDWHSPLHF.